Below are 17 T cell receptor beta chains sequenced from a single sample in a study of T-cell memory formation after mild COVID-19. TCRdb redid the calling of the 5' RACE reads with MiXCR, one entry per CDR3 protein. Of 250,000 to 350,000 distinct CDR3 sequences listed, 15% to 20% are singletons. The specimen sequenced was PBMCs or a T cell subset sorted from them (not recorded which). All receptors come from a man younger than 35 who had mild COVID-19 (a few samples of this study predate the infection). Cell type and time point are not known.

This chain uses TRBV5-1 with TRBJ2-5; possible D gene TRBD2, 5 bases. This CDR3 comprises 15 residues. The germline CDR1 and CDR2 sequences are SGHRS and YFSETQ. V lost 5 bases, J lost 5 bases, and 19 bases lay in between. In DNA, the CDR3 is TGCGCCAGCAGTTTCCACCGGGATATCGAGGAGACCCAGTACTTC. This gives the protein CASSFHRDIEETQYF.

This clonotype occurred a few times. This chain uses TRBV20-1 with TRBJ2-7; TRBD2 agrees at 10 bases. V lost 3 bases and J lost 6; bases outside the gene matches: 8. Germline V gene sequence: CDR1 DFQATT, CDR2 SNEGSKA (reference sequence). This CDR3 is 14 amino acids long. The CDR3 nucleotides read TGCAGTGCTAGTCTCAGCGGGGGGGCGTCCGAGCAGTACTTC. This gives the protein CSASLSGGASEQYF.

The rearrangement links TRBV5-6 to TRBJ1-2, with TRBD1 as a possible D gene (6 bases). Trimming left V 1 base short and J 7 bases short, with 14 bases between. The CDR3 has 14 residues. Germline V lookup: CDR1 SGHDT, CDR2 YYEEEE. CDR3 DNA sequence: TGTGCCAGCAGCTTGCCCGGGGGCGGCGGTGGCTACACCTTC. Its protein is CASSLPGGGGGYTF. The full variable domain, its missing parts supplied by reference TRBV5-6 and TRBJ1-2, is DAGVTQSPTHLIKTRGQQVTLRCSPKSGHDTVSWYQQALGQGPQFIFQYYEEEERQRGNFPDRFSGHQFPNYSSELNVNALLLGDSALYLCASSLPGGGGGYTFGSGTRLTVV.

The chain links TRBV9 to TRBJ2-7; D gene uncertain. The V and J ends lost 6 bases and 4 bases respectively, with 20 bases between them. Germline lookup yields CDR1 SGDLS and CDR2 YYNGEE. The CDR3 totals 15 residues. CDR3 residues: CASTIGATPHYEQYF. The CDR3 DNA reads TGTGCCAGCACCATCGGTGCCACCCCCCATTACGAGCAGTACTTC.

The chain has TRBV7-2 and TRBJ2-3; D gene uncertain. CDR3 length: 13 amino acids. The germline V gene encodes CDR1 SGHTA and CDR2 FQGNSA. Between the trimmed V and J ends, which lost 5 bases and 6 bases, there was a span of 12 bases. This CDR3 is CASSPAVSDTQYF. The DNA of the CDR3 is TGTGCCAGCAGCCCCGCTGTATCTGATACGCAGTATTTT.

The chain's CDR3 is CASSFDRSSGNTIYF. The CDR3 nucleotides read TGTGCCAGCAGCTTCGACCGCAGCTCTGGAAACACCATATATTTT. This chain links TRBV7-2 with TRBJ1-3; D gene unclear. V was clipped by 3 bases and J by 0 bases, with 9 bases between them. Germline V lookup: CDR1 SGHTA, CDR2 FQGNSA. The CDR3 runs to 15 residues.

This clonotype was recorded many times. The V call is TRBV4-1, the J call TRBJ2-1; D is ambiguous. V was cut by 1 base and J by 7 bases, with 14 bases left in between. In germline, CDR1 is MGHRA, CDR2 YSYEKL. The CDR3 sequence is 15 residues long. DNA for the CDR3: TGCGCCAGCAGCCAAGGGCTCCTCGGTACGAATGAGCAGTTCTTC. Protein: CASSQGLLGTNEQFF.

This clonotype was counted between two and nine times. The V and J genes are TRBV29-1 and TRBJ2-3; 9 bases match TRBD1. Germline assignment: CDR1 SQVTM and CDR2 ANQGSEA. The junction had 8 bases not matched to a gene; V was cut back by 7 bases and J by 6 bases. The length of the CDR3 is 13 residues. CDR3 loop: CSERQGEADTQYF. CDR3 DNA sequence: TGCAGCGAGAGACAGGGGGAGGCGGATACGCAGTATTTT.

CDR3 coding DNA: TGTGCCAGCAGCGGCGTCGGGACAGAGAACACTGAAGCTTTCTTT. It translates to CASSGVGTENTEAFF. This chain connects TRBV2 to TRBJ1-1; 7 bases fit TRBD1. With 6 bases clipped from V and 1 base from J, the junction kept 8 bases outside the gene matches. This CDR3 spans 15 amino acids. CDR1 and CDR2 (germline): SNHLY, FYNNEI.

This clonotype was detected many times. The chain uses TRBV5-1 and TRBJ2-2; either TRBD1 or TRBD2 may supply D (5 bases each). The V end was cut by 7 bases, the J end by 2 bases, with 9 bases between. In germline, CDR1 is SGHRS, CDR2 YFSETQ. CDR3 size: 13 residues. CDR3 in DNA: TGCGCCAGCGGGGGAGATAACACCGGGGAGCTGTTTTTT. Translating gives CASGGDNTGELFF.

The rearrangement joins TRBV5-4 to TRBJ2-5; 8 nucleotides align to TRBD2. V dropped 2 bases and J dropped 4; count of bases not matched to a gene: 7. Germline V gives CDR1 SGHNT, CDR2 YYREEE (reference sequence). The CDR3 consists of 15 residues. The CDR3 loop is CASSFGGAGSETQYF. The CDR3 DNA sequence: TGTGCCAGCAGCTTCGGGGGGGCCGGTTCAGAGACCCAGTACTTC.

CDR3 DNA sequence: TGTGCCAGCAGTTACTCGAAGGGTTGGGACACCGGGGAGCTGTTTTTT. Its protein is CASSYSKGWDTGELFF. This sequence joins TRBV6-5 and TRBJ2-2; D is ambiguous. Germline V gene data show CDR1 as MNHEY and CDR2 as SVGAGI. This CDR3 has 16 residues. Trimming took off 0 bases at V and 3 bases at J, with 11 bases between the two ends.

This chain connects TRBV11-2 to TRBJ2-1; 9 bases agree with TRBD2. The germline CDR1 and CDR2 sequences are SGHAT and FQNNGV. Trimming cost V 1 base and J 0 bases; bases outside gene matches: 1. The CDR3 has 16 residues. The CDR3 nucleotides are TGTGCCAGCAGCTTAGTAGCGGGGGCCTCCTACAATGAGCAGTTCTTC. It codes for CASSLVAGASYNEQFF.

This clonotype has only a few counts. CDR3 sequence reads: CASMGRGPQSSYNEQFF. The CDR3 nucleotides are TGTGCCAGCATGGGCAGGGGGCCCCAAAGCTCCTACAATGAGCAGTTCTTC. The chain recombines TRBV4-2 with TRBJ2-1, with TRBD1 matching over 8 bases. CDR3 length equals 17 residues. V dropped 7 bases and J dropped 0; count of bases not matched to a gene: 11. Per germline, CDR1 LGHNA and CDR2 YNFKEQ.

The genes are TRBV5-1 and TRBJ2-3; possibly TRBD2 for D (5 bases). The V end was cut by 2 bases, the J end by 0 bases, with 7 bases between. The CDR3 extends over 14 amino acids. CDR1 and CDR2 from the germline V gene are SGHRS and YFSETQ. CDR3 sequence: CASSFSDSTDTQYF. The CDR3 nucleotides are TGCGCCAGCAGCTTTAGCGATAGCACAGATACGCAGTATTTT.

The chain is built from TRBV7-3 and TRBJ1-1; D is unresolved. Deletions cut 0 bases from V and 0 bases from J, with 20 bases between. This CDR3 has 19 amino acids. In germline, CDR1 is SGHTA, CDR2 FQGTGA. The CDR3, as DNA: TGTGCCAGCAGCTTAACCGCCCGTGGGCCGGAGGTGGTGAACACTGAAGCTTTCTTT. Amino acid sequence: CASSLTARGPEVVNTEAFF.

This clonotype was seen many times. This chain joins TRBV5-6 and TRBJ2-6; D is unclear. The CDR3 runs 16 residues. Germline V gene sequence: CDR1 SGHDT, CDR2 YYEEEE. Trimming removed 0 bases from V and 1 base from J, with 8 bases in between. The CDR3 reads CASSLVVASGANVLTF. The DNA for the CDR3 is TGTGCCAGCAGCTTGGTGGTCGCATCTGGGGCCAACGTCCTGACTTTC. The whole variable domain, remainder taken from reference TRBV5-6 and TRBJ2-6, is DAGVTQSPTHLIKTRGQQVTLRCSPKSGHDTVSWYQQALGQGPQFIFQYYEEEERQRGNFPDRFSGHQFPNYSSELNVNALLLGDSALYLCASSLVVASGANVLTFGAGSRLTVL.